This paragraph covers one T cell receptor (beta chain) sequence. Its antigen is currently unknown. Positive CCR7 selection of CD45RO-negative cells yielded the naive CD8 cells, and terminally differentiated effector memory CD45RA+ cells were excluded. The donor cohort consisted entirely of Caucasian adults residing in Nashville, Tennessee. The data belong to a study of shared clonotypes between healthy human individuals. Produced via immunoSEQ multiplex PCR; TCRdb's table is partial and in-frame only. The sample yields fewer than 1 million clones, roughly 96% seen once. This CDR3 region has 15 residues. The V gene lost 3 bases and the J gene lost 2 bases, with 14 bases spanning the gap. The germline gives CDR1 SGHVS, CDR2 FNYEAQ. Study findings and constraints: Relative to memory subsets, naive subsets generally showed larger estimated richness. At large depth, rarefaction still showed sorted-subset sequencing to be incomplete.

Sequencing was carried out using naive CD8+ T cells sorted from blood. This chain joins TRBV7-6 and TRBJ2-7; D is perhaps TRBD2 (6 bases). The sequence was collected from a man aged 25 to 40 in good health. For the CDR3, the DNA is TGTGCCAGCAGCTTGAGTGGCGGGGCCGCCTACGAGCAGTACTTC. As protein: CASSLSGGAAYEQYF.